The 25 T cell receptor beta chains reported below all come from one sample, sequenced in a study of PD-L1 blockade in urothelial cancer. Method: immunoSEQ multiplex PCR; TCRdb's copy keeps in-frame clones and lacks some. The profile shows about 26,000 clones, 65% to 90% of them singletons. The input for sequencing was PBMCs, taken around atezolizumab (anti-PD-L1) treatment. These receptors came from a man aged 55-75 years with urothelial cancer.

The chain links TRBV2 to TRBJ2-1; D not certain. Trimming left V 5 bases short and J 8 bases short, with 7 bases between. In germline, CDR1 is SNHLY, CDR2 FYNNEI. There are 11 residues in the CDR3. CDR3 DNA sequence: TGTGCCAGCAGTCCCATGTATGAGCAGTTCTTC. This gives the protein CASSPMYEQFF.

The chain couples TRBV14 to TRBJ2-4, with 13 nucleotides matching TRBD2. Germline values: CDR1 SGHDN, CDR2 FVKESK. The V segment lost 3 bases and the J segment 7 bases; nucleotides outside the gene matches: 6. CDR3 size: 16 residues. In DNA form, the CDR3 reads TGTGCCAGCAGCCACGGACTAGCGGGAGCGGGGAACATTCAGTACTTC. Residues: CASSHGLAGAGNIQYF.

The rearrangement joins TRBV27 to TRBJ1-2; tentative D call: TRBD1 (5 bases). V was shortened by 5 bases and J by 5 bases, with 15 bases between the two germline ends. The CDR3 extends over 14 amino acids. Germline lookup yields CDR1 MNHEY and CDR2 SMNVEV (reference sequence). For the CDR3, the DNA is TGTGCCAGCAGTCGCGGGGGGGGTGGGTATGGCTACACCTTC. It specifies CASSRGGGGYGYTF.

This clone was recorded only once. V is TRBV19 and J is TRBJ2-6; D call uncertain. Germline values: CDR1 LNHDA, CDR2 SQIVND (reference sequence). There are 15 residues in the CDR3. Trimming removed 5 bases from V and 1 base from J, with 9 bases in between. The CDR3 region has the DNA TGTGCCAGTAGTCTAATGCTATCTGGGGCCAACGTCCTGACTTTC. Protein product: CASSLMLSGANVLTF.

This clone was seen just once. The chain carries TRBV6-4 and TRBJ2-1, with 8 positions matching TRBD2. The CDR3 covers 15 residues. Germline values: CDR1 MRHNA, CDR2 SNTAGT. The junction had 3 bases not matched to a gene; V was cut back by 2 bases and J by 3 bases. Here the CDR3 DNA reads TGTGCCAGCAGTGACGGGACTAGAAACTACAATGAGCAGTTCTTC. This codes for CASSDGTRNYNEQFF.

V is TRBV19 and J is TRBJ1-4; possible D gene TRBD1, 5 bases. V gave up 4 bases and J gave up 8 bases, with 8 bases separating them. The CDR3 spans 12 residues. The germline gives CDR1 LNHDA, CDR2 SQIVND (reference sequence). The CDR3 DNA reads as TGTGCCAGTAGTACGACAGTCGAAAAACTGTTTTTT. Protein product: CASSTTVEKLFF.

The V gene is TRBV19, the J gene TRBJ2-7; D not certain. Germline-derived CDR1 and CDR2 are LNHDA and SQIVND (reference sequence). Trimming took off 6 bases at V and 2 bases at J, with 11 bases between the two ends. The CDR3 sequence is 13 residues long. Here the CDR3 DNA reads TGTGCCAGTAGCCTGAAAATAGCCTACGAGCAGTACTTC. This encodes CASSLKIAYEQYF.

CDR3 amino acids: CASTKPSTDTQYF. The CDR3 nucleotides are TGCGCCAGCACGAAGCCTAGCACAGATACGCAGTATTTT. The chain is built from TRBV5-1 and TRBJ2-3; D unclear. This CDR3 spans 13 amino acids. The germline gives CDR1 SGHRS, CDR2 YFSETQ. Between the trimmed V and J ends, which lost 6 bases and 0 bases, there was a span of 8 bases.

This chain uses TRBV5-1 with TRBJ1-6; D gene unclear. The CDR3 consists of 13 residues. Trimming shortened V by 4 bases and J by 8 bases, and 10 bases separated the two germline ends. In germline, CDR1 is SGHRS, CDR2 YFSETQ. The CDR3 region has the DNA TGCGCCAGCAGCCTGAACACCTATTCACCCCTCCACTTT. Its translation: CASSLNTYSPLHF.

The chain employs TRBV19 and TRBJ2-7, with 8 nucleotides matching TRBD1. The CDR3 covers 15 residues. V trimming: 1 base; J trimming: 2 bases; junction bases outside the gene matches: 4. Germline V lookup: CDR1 LNHDA, CDR2 SQIVND (reference sequence). The CDR3 here is CASSIGDRGTYEQYF. The DNA for the CDR3 is TGTGCCAGTAGTATAGGAGACAGGGGAACCTACGAGCAGTACTTC.

The J gene is TRBJ1-4, the V gene TRBV2; D not certain. The CDR3 runs to 14 residues. The ends were cut back, 2 bases at V and 8 bases at J, with 12 bases in the middle. Germline CDR1 and CDR2: SNHLY and FYNNEI. For the CDR3, the DNA is TGTGCCAGCAGTGAATCGGGTTTCCGGGAAAAACTGTTTTTT. This gives the protein CASSESGFREKLFF.

This chain uses TRBV30 with TRBJ1-2; TRBD1 matches 8 bases. The ends lost 2 bases at V and 3 bases at J; junction bases unmatched: 17. Germline V gives CDR1 GTSNPN, CDR2 SVGIG (reference sequence). The CDR3 runs to 18 residues. The CDR3 region is CAWSPFPGGPKLDYGYTF. The DNA for the CDR3 is TGTGCCTGGAGTCCATTTCCAGGGGGCCCAAAACTAGACTATGGCTACACCTTC.

This chain uses TRBV7-3 with TRBJ1-1, with D maybe TRBD1 (5 bases). From germline, CDR1 is SGHTA and CDR2 FQGTGA. This CDR3 spans 16 amino acids. V lost 5 bases and J lost 2, with 18 bases in between. For the CDR3, the DNA is TGTGCCAGCAGCCCCACCGGTTGGGGGGGAAACACTGAAGCTTTCTTT. Amino acid sequence: CASSPTGWGGNTEAFF.

This chain links TRBV5-1 with TRBJ2-7; weak D call: TRBD1 (6 bases). The CDR3 sequence is 15 residues long. Trimming removed 1 base at V and 0 bases at J, with 11 bases between. Per the germline V gene, CDR1 is SGHRS and CDR2 is YFSETQ. The CDR3 DNA sequence: TGCGCCAGCAGCTTGTTGGGGGCGAGCTCCTACGAGCAGTACTTC. This gives the protein CASSLLGASSYEQYF.

The chain links TRBV10-1 to TRBJ1-4; no reliable D call. CDR1 is WNHNN, CDR2 SYGVQD, per germline (reference sequence). The V end lost 6 bases, the J end lost 3 bases, and 11 bases lay between the germline ends. CDR3 size: 14 residues. CDR3 coding DNA: TGCGCCAGCAGGAGAGGGCGAGCTAATGAAAAACTGTTTTTT. Residues: CASRRGRANEKLFF.

This chain joins TRBV7-6 and TRBJ2-7, with TRBD1 identical over 11 bases. The germline CDR1 and CDR2 sequences are SGHVS and FNYEAQ. J was trimmed by 0 bases and V by 6 bases; bases with no gene match: 1. The CDR3 totals 14 residues. CDR3 coding DNA: TGTGCCAGCAGGGGGACAGGGGGCTCCTACGAGCAGTACTTC. It codes for CASRGTGGSYEQYF.

V is TRBV2 and J is TRBJ2-5; TRBD1 agrees at 10 bases. J gave up 3 bases and V 4 bases, and 14 bases lay outside the gene matches. Germline CDR1 SNHLY, CDR2 FYNNEI. CDR3 size: 18 residues. CDR3 sequence (DNA): TGTGCCAGCAGTGTATTAGGGACAGGGGTCGCACCAGAAGAGACCCAGTACTTC. Protein: CASSVLGTGVAPEETQYF. Full variable domain (rest looked up from reference TRBV2 and TRBJ2-5): EPEVTQTPSHQVTQMGQEVILRCVPISNHLYFYWYRQILGQKVEFLVSFYNNEISEKSEIFDDQFSVERPDGSNFTLKIRSTKLEDSAMYFCASSVLGTGVAPEETQYFGPGTRLLVL.

The J gene is TRBJ2-1, the V gene TRBV2, with 7 bases identical to TRBD2. CDR1 is SNHLY, CDR2 FYNNEI, per germline. Trimming cost V 1 base and J 4 bases; bases outside gene matches: 7. The CDR3 extends over 16 amino acids. CDR3 residues: CASSEVERGLYNEQFF. CDR3 bases: TGTGCCAGCAGTGAAGTTGAGCGGGGTCTGTACAATGAGCAGTTCTTC. Supplemented by reference TRBV2 and TRBJ2-1, the full variable domain reads EPEVTQTPSHQVTQMGQEVILRCVPISNHLYFYWYRQILGQKVEFLVSFYNNEISEKSEIFDDQFSVERPDGSNFTLKIRSTKLEDSAMYFCASSEVERGLYNEQFFGPGTRLTVL.

The chain combines TRBV10-1 with TRBJ1-1; TRBD1 is a possible D gene (5 bases). Germline CDR1 is WNHNN and CDR2 is SYGVQD (reference sequence). The CDR3 is 13 residues long. The V end was cut by 6 bases, the J end by 5 bases, with 13 bases between. CDR3 amino acids: CASSREGTTEAFF. In DNA form, the CDR3 reads TGCGCCAGCAGCAGGGAGGGCACGACTGAAGCTTTCTTT.

CDR3 bases: TGCAGCACGGGACTTCAAGAGACCCAGTACTTC. Encoded protein: CSTGLQETQYF. The chain employs TRBV29-1 and TRBJ2-5; D might be TRBD2 (6 bases). CDR1 SQVTM and CDR2 ANQGSEA come from the germline V gene. CDR3 length equals 11 residues. Trimming took off 8 bases at V and 2 bases at J, with 9 bases between the two ends.

The rearrangement links TRBV6-5 to TRBJ1-3, with 7 bases matching TRBD1. The V and J ends lost 5 bases and 2 bases, in that order; junction bases with no gene match: 3. This CDR3 spans 14 amino acids. The germline gives CDR1 MNHEY, CDR2 SVGAGI. CDR3: CASSRQGAGNTIYF. CDR3 nucleotides: TGTGCCAGCAGTCGTCAGGGGGCTGGAAACACCATATATTTT.

J is TRBJ1-2 and V is TRBV11-2; TRBD1 agrees at 8 bases. The V and J ends lost 4 bases and 7 bases, in that order; junction bases with no gene match: 20. Germline CDR1 SGHAT, CDR2 FQNNGV. The CDR3 totals 18 residues. The CDR3 spells CASSWDRSLNYPISGYTF. The CDR3 nucleotides are TGTGCCAGCAGCTGGGACAGGTCTTTGAACTACCCGATTTCTGGCTACACCTTC.

The gene calls are TRBV5-5 and TRBJ1-6; no firm D call. Trimming pared 0 bases from V and 8 bases from J, leaving 9 bases between. This CDR3 spans 14 amino acids. From germline, CDR1 is SGHKS and CDR2 YYEKEE (reference sequence). The CDR3 region is CASSLERTDSPLHF. The CDR3 coding sequence is TGTGCCAGCAGCTTGGAAAGGACTGATTCACCCCTCCACTTT. Full variable domain (outside the CDR3, taken from reference TRBV5-5 and TRBJ1-6): DAGVTQSPTHLIKTRGQQVTLRCSPISGHKSVSWYQQVLGQGPQFIFQYYEKEERGRGNFPDRFSARQFPNYSSELNVNALLLGDSALYLCASSLERTDSPLHFGNGTRLTVT.

The chain uses TRBV10-3 and TRBJ1-4; 9 bases fit TRBD1. J gave up 6 bases and V 11 bases, and 4 bases lay outside the gene matches. CDR1 is ENHRY, CDR2 SYGVKD, per germline. The CDR3 consists of 12 residues. As DNA, the CDR3 is TGTGCCGCCCGGGACAGGGATGAAAAACTGTTTTTT. Translated, it gives CAARDRDEKLFF.

The chain is built from TRBV2 and TRBJ2-3; TRBD2 matches at 9 bases. Per germline, CDR1 SNHLY and CDR2 FYNNEI. The CDR3 spans 15 residues. Unmatched junction bases numbered 8, after V lost 7 bases and J lost 3 bases. The DNA for the CDR3 is TGTGCCAGCAAGGTTAGCGGGAGTCGTACAGATACGCAGTATTTT. This gives the protein CASKVSGSRTDTQYF.